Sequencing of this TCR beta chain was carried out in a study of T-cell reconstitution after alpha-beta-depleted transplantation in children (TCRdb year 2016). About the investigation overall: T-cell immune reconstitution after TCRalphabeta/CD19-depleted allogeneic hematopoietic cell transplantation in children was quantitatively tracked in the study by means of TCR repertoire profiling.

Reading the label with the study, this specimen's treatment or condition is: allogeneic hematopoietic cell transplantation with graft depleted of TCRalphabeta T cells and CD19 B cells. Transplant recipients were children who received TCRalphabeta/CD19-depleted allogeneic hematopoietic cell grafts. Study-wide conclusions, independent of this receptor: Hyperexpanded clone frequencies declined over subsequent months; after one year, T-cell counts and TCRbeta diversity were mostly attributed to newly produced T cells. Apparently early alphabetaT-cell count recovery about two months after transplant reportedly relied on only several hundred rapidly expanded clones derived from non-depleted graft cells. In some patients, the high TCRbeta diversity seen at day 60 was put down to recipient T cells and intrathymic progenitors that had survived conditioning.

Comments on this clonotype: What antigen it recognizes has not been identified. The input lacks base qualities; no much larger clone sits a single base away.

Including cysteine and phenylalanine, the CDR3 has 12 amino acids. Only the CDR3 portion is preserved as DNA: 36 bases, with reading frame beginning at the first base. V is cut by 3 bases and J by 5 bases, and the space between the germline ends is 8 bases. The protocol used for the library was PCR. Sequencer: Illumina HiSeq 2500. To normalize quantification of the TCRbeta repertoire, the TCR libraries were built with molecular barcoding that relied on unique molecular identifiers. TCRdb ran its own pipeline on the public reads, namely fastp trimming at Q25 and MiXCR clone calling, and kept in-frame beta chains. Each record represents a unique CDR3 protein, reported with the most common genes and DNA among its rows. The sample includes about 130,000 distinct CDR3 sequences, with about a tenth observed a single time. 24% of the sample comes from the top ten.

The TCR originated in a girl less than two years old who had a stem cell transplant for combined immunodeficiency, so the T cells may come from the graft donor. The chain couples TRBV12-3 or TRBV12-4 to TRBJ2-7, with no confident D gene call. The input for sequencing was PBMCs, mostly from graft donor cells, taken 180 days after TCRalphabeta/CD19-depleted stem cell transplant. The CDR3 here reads CASSFQWNEQYF. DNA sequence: TGTGCCAGCAGTTTTCAATGGAACGAGCAGTACTTC.